This T cell receptor (beta chain) is from a study of T-cell reconstitution after alpha-beta-depleted transplantation in children. The TCRbeta library was prepared with unique molecular identifiers. Each CDR3 protein is one row after TCRdb ran MiXCR on the PCR reads. The table lists a few hundred thousand distinct CDR3 sequences, around a tenth of them singletons, with 2% to 3% in the top ten. The CDR3 has 16 amino acids. V usage is TRBV21-1 and J usage is TRBJ2-1; TRBD1, the D gene given by the table, was not confirmed from the DNA. TRBV21-1 is described as a pseudogene. This TCR came from a human donor who donated a stem cell graft to a child with acute lymphoblastic leukemia. The sequenced sample was PBMCs from the stem cell graft donor, obtained from the stem cell graft. In DNA form, the CDR3 reads TGTGCCAGCAGCAAAGGCGGCGTCCCGTATTACAATGAGCAGTTCTTC. This gives the protein CASSKGGVPYYNEQFF.